A single sample gave rise to the 7 T cell receptor beta chains below, sequenced in a study of cytomegalovirus exposure and HLA in healthy donors. PCR primers comprised 60 Vbeta and 13 Jbeta primers. Clones were read by immunoSEQ multiplex PCR, and TCRdb kept only the in-frame ones, dropping some. The table lists 41,000 or so clones. The specimen sequenced was PBMCs. The receptors come from a young man in good health and CMV-seronegative.

This chain uses TRBV7-2 with TRBJ2-7; TRBD2 matches 8 bases. Losses at the gene ends were 4 bases for V and 3 bases for J; bases not matched to a gene: 5. The CDR3 loop spans 14 amino acids. CDR1 is SGHTA and CDR2 is FQGNSA in the germline V gene. CDR3 DNA: TGTGCCAGCAGCTCGAAGCGGGGGAACTACGAGCAGTACTTC. The encoded protein is CASSSKRGNYEQYF.

This rearrangement joins TRBV5-4 to TRBJ1-1; D uncertain. The CDR3 runs 13 residues. CDR1 is SGHNT and CDR2 is YYREEE in the germline V gene (reference sequence). V lost 2 bases and J lost 4, with 9 bases in between. The CDR3 is CASSLVEGTEAFF. For the CDR3, the DNA is TGTGCCAGCAGCTTAGTTGAGGGCACTGAAGCTTTCTTT.

The V and J genes are TRBV29-1 and TRBJ1-4; D remains unclear. Germline V lookup: CDR1 SQVTM, CDR2 ANQGSEA. The ends were cut back, 6 bases at V and 5 bases at J, with 10 bases in the middle. This CDR3 contains 12 residues. CDR3 DNA sequence: TGCAGCGTGAGAGGGTCGAATGAAAAACTGTTTTTT. As protein: CSVRGSNEKLFF.

CDR3: CASSSRPGMNTEAFF. CDR3 sequence (DNA): TGTGCCAGCAGTTCGCGGCCGGGGATGAACACTGAAGCTTTCTTT. This chain links TRBV28 with TRBJ1-1; D remains ambiguous. With 4 bases removed from V and 0 bases from J, the gap between germline ends came to 12 bases. Germline CDR1 reads MDHEN; CDR2 reads SYDVKM. This CDR3 is built from 15 residues.

The chain joins TRBV12-5 to TRBJ1-1; 9 positions agree with TRBD1. CDR1 and CDR2 (germline): LGHNT, FRNRAP. Trimming took 5 bases from V and 2 from J; bases not matched to a gene: 9. This CDR3 has 16 amino acids. The CDR3 is CASGPGQGKGNTEAFF. The DNA of the CDR3 is TGTGCTAGTGGTCCGGGACAGGGAAAGGGAAACACTGAAGCTTTCTTT.

Judged by frequency, this clone is medium-sized. The chain joins TRBV4-1 to TRBJ1-1; no reliable D call. The CDR3 consists of 16 residues. V was clipped by 2 bases and J by 1 base, with 14 bases between them. Per germline, CDR1 MGHRA and CDR2 YSYEKL. This chain's CDR3 is CASSQRFLGENTEAFF. The CDR3 nucleotides read TGCGCCAGCAGCCAAAGGTTCTTGGGAGAGAACACTGAAGCTTTCTTT.

The genes are TRBV7-8 and TRBJ2-7, with D possibly being TRBD2 (6 bases). The germline V and J ends were trimmed by 1 base and 5 bases, with 12 bases remaining between them. The CDR3 extends over 14 amino acids. Per germline, CDR1 SGHVS and CDR2 FQNEAQ. The chain's CDR3 is CASSLDGGNDEQYF. As DNA, the CDR3 is TGTGCCAGCAGCTTAGATGGCGGGAACGACGAGCAGTACTTC.